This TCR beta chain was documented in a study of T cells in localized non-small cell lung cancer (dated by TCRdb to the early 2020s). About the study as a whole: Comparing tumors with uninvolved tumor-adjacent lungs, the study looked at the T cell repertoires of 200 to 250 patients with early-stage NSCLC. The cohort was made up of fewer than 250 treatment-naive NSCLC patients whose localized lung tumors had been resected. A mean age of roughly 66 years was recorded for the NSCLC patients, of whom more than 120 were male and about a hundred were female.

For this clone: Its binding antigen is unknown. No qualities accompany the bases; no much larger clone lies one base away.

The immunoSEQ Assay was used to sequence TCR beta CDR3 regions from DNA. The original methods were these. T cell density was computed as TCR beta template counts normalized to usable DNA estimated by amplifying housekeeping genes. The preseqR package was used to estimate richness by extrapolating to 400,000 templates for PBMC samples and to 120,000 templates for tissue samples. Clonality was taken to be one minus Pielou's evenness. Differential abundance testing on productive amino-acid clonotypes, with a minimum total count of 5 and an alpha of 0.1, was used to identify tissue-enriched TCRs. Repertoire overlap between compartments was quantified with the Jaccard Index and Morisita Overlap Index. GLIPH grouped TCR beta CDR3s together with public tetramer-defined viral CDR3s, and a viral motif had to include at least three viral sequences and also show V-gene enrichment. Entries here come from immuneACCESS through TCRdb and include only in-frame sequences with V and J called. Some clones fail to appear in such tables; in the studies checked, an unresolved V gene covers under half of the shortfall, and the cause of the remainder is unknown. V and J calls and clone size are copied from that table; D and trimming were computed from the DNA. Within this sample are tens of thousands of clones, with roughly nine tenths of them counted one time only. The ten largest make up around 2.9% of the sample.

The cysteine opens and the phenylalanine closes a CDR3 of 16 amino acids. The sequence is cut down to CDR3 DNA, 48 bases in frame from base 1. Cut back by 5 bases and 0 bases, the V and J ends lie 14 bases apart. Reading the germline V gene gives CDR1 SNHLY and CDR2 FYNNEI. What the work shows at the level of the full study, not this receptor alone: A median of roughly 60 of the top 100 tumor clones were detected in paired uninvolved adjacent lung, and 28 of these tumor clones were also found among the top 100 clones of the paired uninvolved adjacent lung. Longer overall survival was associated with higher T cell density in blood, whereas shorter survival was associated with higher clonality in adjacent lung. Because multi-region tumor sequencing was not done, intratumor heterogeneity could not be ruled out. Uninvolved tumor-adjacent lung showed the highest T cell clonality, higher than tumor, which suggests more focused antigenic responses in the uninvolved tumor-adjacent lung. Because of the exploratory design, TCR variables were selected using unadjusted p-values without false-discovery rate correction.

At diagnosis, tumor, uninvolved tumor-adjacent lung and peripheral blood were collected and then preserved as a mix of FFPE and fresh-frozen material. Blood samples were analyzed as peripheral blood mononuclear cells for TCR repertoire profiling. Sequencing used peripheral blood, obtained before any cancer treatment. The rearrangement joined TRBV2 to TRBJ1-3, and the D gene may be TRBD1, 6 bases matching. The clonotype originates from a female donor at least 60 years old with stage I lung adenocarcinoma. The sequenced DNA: TGTGCCAGCAGTTATACCGGACAGAGCTCTGGAAACACCATATATTTT. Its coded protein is CASSYTGQSSGNTIYF.